These 9 T cell receptor beta chains were all obtained from the same sample, sequenced in a study of blood T cells in healthy people across ages (dated by TCRdb to 2014 to 2015). The library was produced with 5' RACE. This sample was sequenced with an Illumina HiSeq 2500. The second PCR ran for about 6 to 12 cycles and used a J-beta primer mix along with a sample-barcoded 5' primer. TCRdb reprocessing: public reads trimmed at Q25 with fastp, clones called with MiXCR, in-frame beta chains kept. Every distinct CDR3 protein forms one entry, paired with its most common genes and DNA. This sample gives about 1,500,000 distinct CDR3 sequences in total; 35% to 45% of them show up just once. Around 8% of the sample is held by the ten biggest clonotypes. Source material: blood. These receptors all come from a woman aged 18-29 years in good health.

There are a few counts of this clonotype. This chain connects TRBV3-1 to TRBJ2-1; no firm D call. V shed 4 bases and J shed 9 bases, with 10 bases lying between them. Germline CDR1 and CDR2: LGHDT and YNNKEL (reference sequence). CDR3 length: 12 amino acids. CDR3 DNA sequence: TGTGCCAGCAGCCCAAAAGTAGGTGAGCAGTTCTTC. Its translation: CASSPKVGEQFF.

This clonotype was seen a few times. This chain joins TRBV29-1 and TRBJ2-5; D may match TRBD1 or TRBD2 (6 bases each). V gave up 6 bases and J gave up 5 bases, with 13 bases separating them. The CDR3 is made up of 12 amino acids. Germline V lookup: CDR1 SQVTM, CDR2 ANQGSEA. Here the CDR3 reads CSVGGQPETQYF. DNA for the CDR3: TGCAGCGTGGGGGGACAACCCGAGACCCAGTACTTC.

In this sample, this clonotype turned up a few times. The chain combines TRBV20-1 with TRBJ2-7, with TRBD2 matching over 8 bases. Germline V gives CDR1 DFQATT, CDR2 SNEGSKA (reference sequence). This CDR3 has 13 residues. With 7 bases clipped from V and 0 bases from J, the junction kept 5 bases outside the gene matches. CDR3: CSVIAGSSYEQYF. For the CDR3, the DNA is TGCAGTGTAATAGCGGGGAGCTCCTACGAGCAGTACTTC.

In its sample, this clonotype was seen many times. This rearrangement joins TRBV6-4 to TRBJ2-3; 8 positions match TRBD1. CDR3 size: 16 residues. With V trimmed by 4 bases and J by 4 bases, 10 bases remained unmatched. Germline assignment: CDR1 MRHNA and CDR2 SNTAGT. As DNA, the CDR3 is TGTGCCAGCAGTGCCGAAGCAGGGGGCCGGGCAGATACGCAGTATTTT. The encoded protein is CASSAEAGGRADTQYF.

The rearrangement uses TRBV6-4 and TRBJ2-1; 14 bases are shared with TRBD2. Germline lookup yields CDR1 MRHNA and CDR2 SNTAGT. After removal of 0 bases from V and 7 bases from J, the junction contained 2 bases not matched to a gene. The CDR3 sequence is 16 residues long. The CDR3 protein is CASSDSGLAGENEQFF. The CDR3 DNA reads as TGTGCCAGCAGTGACTCGGGACTAGCGGGAGAAAATGAGCAGTTCTTC.

The rearrangement joins TRBV4-1 to TRBJ2-1; the match to TRBD2 covers 11 bases. After removal of 2 bases from V and 3 bases from J, the junction contained 6 bases not matched to a gene. CDR3 length equals 17 residues. CDR1 is MGHRA, CDR2 YSYEKL, per germline. The CDR3 protein is CASSQQLAGAVYNEQFF. CDR3 nucleotides: TGCGCCAGCAGCCAACAACTAGCGGGGGCCGTCTACAATGAGCAGTTCTTC.

This clonotype was observed a few times. The gene calls are TRBV7-6 and TRBJ2-7; D unresolved. The V and J ends lost 1 base and 2 bases respectively, with 9 bases between them. The CDR3 has 14 amino acids. CDR1 is SGHVS, CDR2 FNYEAQ, per germline. CDR3: CASSLDISAYEQYF. Here the CDR3 DNA reads TGTGCCAGCAGCTTAGATATCTCGGCCTACGAGCAGTACTTC.

In this sample, this clonotype turned up a few times. This chain connects TRBV19 to TRBJ2-1; tentative D call: TRBD2 (6 bases). CDR1 is LNHDA, CDR2 SQIVND, per germline (reference sequence). Trimming left V 5 bases short and J 6 bases short, with 14 bases between. There are 14 residues in the CDR3. CDR3 region: CASSQRASPNEQFF. CDR3 DNA sequence: TGTGCCAGTAGTCAGCGGGCTTCTCCCAATGAGCAGTTCTTC.

This chain connects TRBV30 to TRBJ1-5; no definite D call. V was cut by 4 bases and J by 3 bases, with 7 bases left in between. Germline-derived CDR1 and CDR2 are GTSNPN and SVGIG (reference sequence). The CDR3 is made up of 12 amino acids. The CDR3 spells CAWTRDNQPQHF. The CDR3 DNA reads as TGTGCCTGGACTAGGGACAATCAGCCCCAGCATTTT.